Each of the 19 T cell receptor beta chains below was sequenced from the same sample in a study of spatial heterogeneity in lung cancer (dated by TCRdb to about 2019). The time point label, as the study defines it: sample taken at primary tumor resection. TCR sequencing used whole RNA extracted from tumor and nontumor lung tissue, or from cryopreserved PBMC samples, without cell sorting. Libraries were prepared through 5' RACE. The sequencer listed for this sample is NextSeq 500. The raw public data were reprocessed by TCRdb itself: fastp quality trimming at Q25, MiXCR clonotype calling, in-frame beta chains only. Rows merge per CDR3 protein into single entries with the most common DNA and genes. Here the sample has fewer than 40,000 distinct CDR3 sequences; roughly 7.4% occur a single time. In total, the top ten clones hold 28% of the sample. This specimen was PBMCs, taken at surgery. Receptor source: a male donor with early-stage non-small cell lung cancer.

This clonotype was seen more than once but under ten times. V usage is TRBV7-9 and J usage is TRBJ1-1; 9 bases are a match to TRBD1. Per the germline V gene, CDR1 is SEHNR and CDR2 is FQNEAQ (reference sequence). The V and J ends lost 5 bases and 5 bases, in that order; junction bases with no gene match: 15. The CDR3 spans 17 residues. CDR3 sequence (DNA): TGTGCCAGCAGCCCCGGAGCGGGGACAGGGTTCGAGACTGAAGCTTTCTTT. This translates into CASSPGAGTGFETEAFF.

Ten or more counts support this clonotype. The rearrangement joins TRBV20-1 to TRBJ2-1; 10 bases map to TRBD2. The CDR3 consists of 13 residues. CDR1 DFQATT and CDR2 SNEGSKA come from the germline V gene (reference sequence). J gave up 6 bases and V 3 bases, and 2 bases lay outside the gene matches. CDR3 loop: CSASPSGGNEQFF. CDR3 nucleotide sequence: TGCAGTGCTAGTCCTAGCGGGGGCAATGAGCAGTTCTTC.

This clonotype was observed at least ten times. The DNA of the CDR3 is TGTGCCAGTAGTATAGGTACAGGGTACGTTGAAGCTTTCTTT. This translates into CASSIGTGYVEAFF. The rearrangement uses TRBV19 and TRBJ1-1, with D possibly matching TRBD1 (6 bases). The germline V gene has CDR1 LNHDA and CDR2 SQIVND (reference sequence). The V end lost 1 base, the J end lost 7 bases, and 13 bases lay between the germline ends. The CDR3 consists of 14 residues.

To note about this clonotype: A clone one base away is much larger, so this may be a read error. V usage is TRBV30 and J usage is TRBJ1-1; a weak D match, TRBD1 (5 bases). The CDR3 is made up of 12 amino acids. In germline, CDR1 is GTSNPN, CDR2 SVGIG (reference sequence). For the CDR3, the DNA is TGTGCCTGGAGTGGTCAGGGAACTGAAGCTCTCTTT. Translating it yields CAWSGQGTEALF.

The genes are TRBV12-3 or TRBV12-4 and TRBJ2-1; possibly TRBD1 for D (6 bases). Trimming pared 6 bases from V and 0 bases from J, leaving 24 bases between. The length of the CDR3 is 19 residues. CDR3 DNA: TGTGCCAGCAGCCCGGACAGCCGCTCCCTCAGGAGCTCCTACAATGAGCAGTTCTTC. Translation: CASSPDSRSLRSSYNEQFF.

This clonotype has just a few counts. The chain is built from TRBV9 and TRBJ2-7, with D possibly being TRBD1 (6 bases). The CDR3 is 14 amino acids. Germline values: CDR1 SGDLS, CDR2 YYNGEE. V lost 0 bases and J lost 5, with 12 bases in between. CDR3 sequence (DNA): TGTGCCAGCAGCGTAGCTGGCGCAGGGGACGAGCAGTACTTC. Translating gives CASSVAGAGDEQYF.

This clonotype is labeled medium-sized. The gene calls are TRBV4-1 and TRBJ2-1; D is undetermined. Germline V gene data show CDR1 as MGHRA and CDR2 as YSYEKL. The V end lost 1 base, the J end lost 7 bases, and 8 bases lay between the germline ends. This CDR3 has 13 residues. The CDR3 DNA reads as TGCGCCAGCAGCCAAGTCGCCGCTAATGAGCAGTTCTTC. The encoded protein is CASSQVAANEQFF.

As DNA, the CDR3 is TGCAGTGCTAGGGGGGGTAGCGGGAAGCCAGATACGCAGTATTTT. Protein product: CSARGGSGKPDTQYF. This chain connects TRBV20-1 to TRBJ2-3; 8 nucleotides line up with TRBD2. From germline, CDR1 is DFQATT and CDR2 SNEGSKA (reference sequence). The CDR3 covers 15 residues. The V and J ends lost 3 bases and 4 bases, in that order; junction bases with no gene match: 9.

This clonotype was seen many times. CDR3 residues: CASSSTTDTQYF. The CDR3 bases are TGTGCCAGCAGTTCAACTACAGATACGCAGTATTTT. V usage is TRBV27 and J usage is TRBJ2-3; D remains ambiguous. Trimming cost V 4 bases and J 3 bases, with 5 bases left between them. The CDR3 loop spans 12 amino acids. Per germline, CDR1 MNHEY and CDR2 SMNVEV (reference sequence).

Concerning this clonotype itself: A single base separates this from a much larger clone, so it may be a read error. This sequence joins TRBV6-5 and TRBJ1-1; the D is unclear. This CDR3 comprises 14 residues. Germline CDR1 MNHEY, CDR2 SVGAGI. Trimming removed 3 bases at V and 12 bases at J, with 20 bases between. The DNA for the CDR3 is TGTGCCAGCAGTTATGGCAGGACGTCAGGCCGGACTTTCTTT. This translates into CASSYGRTSGRTFF.

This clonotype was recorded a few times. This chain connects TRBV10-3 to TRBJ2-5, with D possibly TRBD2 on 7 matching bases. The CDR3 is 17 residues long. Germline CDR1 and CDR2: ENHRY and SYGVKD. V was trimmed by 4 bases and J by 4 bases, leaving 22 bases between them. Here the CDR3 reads CAISGGLSGETGETQYF. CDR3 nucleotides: TGTGCCATCAGTGGGGGACTAAGCGGGGAGACAGGAGAGACCCAGTACTTC.

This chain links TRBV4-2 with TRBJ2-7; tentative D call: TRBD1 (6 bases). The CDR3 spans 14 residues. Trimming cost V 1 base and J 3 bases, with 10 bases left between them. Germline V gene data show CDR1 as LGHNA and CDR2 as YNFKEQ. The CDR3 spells CASSQVDRYYEQYF. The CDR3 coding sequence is TGTGCCAGCAGCCAAGTGGACAGATACTACGAGCAGTACTTC.

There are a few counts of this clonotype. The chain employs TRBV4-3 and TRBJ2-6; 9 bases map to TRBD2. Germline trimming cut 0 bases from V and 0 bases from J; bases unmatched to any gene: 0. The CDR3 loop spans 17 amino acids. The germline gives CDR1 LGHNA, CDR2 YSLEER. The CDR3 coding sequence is TGCGCCAGCAGCCAAGATAGCGGGGGCTCTGGGGCCAACGTCCTGACTTTC. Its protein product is CASSQDSGGSGANVLTF.

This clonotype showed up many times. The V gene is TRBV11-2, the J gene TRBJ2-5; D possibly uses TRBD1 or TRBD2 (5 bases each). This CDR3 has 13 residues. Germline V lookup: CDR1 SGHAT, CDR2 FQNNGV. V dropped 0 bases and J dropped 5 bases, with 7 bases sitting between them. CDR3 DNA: TGTGCCAGCAGCTTAGAAGGGACGGAGACCCAGTACTTC. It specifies CASSLEGTETQYF.

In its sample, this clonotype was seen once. CDR3: CASSYTGETEAFF. Here the CDR3 DNA reads TGTGCCAGCAGTTACACAGGGGAAACTGAAGCTTTCTTT. This rearrangement joins TRBV6-2 or TRBV6-3 to TRBJ1-1; 7 positions match TRBD1. The junction had 2 bases not matched to a gene; V was cut back by 2 bases and J by 5 bases. Germline V CDR1 and CDR2: MNHEY, SVGEGT. CDR3 length equals 13 residues.

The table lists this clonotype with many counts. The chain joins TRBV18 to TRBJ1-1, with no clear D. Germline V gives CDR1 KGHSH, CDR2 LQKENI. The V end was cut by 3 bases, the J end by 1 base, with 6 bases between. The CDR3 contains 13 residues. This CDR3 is CASSPTQNTEAFF. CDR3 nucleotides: TGTGCCAGCTCACCGACTCAGAACACTGAAGCTTTCTTT.

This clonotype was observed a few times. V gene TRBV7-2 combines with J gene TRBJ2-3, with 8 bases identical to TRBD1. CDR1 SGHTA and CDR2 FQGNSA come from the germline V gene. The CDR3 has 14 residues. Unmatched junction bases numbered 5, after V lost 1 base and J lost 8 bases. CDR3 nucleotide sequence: TGTGCCAGCAGCTTAGACTCCACAGGGGGTACGCAGTATTTT. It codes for CASSLDSTGGTQYF.

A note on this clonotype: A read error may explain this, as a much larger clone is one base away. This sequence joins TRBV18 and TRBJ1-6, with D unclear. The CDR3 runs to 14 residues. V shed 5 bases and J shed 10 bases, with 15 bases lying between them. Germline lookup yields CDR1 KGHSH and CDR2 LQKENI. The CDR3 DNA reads TGTGCCAGCTCAGAACTTCTGAGGAAGTCACCCCTCCACTTT. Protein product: CASSELLRKSPLHF.

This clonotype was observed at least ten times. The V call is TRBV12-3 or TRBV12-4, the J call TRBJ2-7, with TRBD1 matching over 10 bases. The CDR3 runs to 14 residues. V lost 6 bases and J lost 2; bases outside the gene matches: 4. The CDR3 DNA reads TGTGCCAGCAGCAAGGGACAGGGGACCTACGAGCAGTACGTC. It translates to CASSKGQGTYEQYV.